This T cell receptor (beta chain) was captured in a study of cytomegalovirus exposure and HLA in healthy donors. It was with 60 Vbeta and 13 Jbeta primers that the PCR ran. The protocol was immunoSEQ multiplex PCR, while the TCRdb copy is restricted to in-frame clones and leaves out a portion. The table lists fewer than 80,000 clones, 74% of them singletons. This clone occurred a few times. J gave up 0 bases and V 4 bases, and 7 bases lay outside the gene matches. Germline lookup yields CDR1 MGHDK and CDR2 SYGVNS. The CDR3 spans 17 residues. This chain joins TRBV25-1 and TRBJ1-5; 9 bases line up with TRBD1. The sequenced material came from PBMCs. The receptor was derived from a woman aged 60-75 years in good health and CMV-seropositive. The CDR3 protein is CASSGPGTGNSNQPQHF. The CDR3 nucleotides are TGTGCCAGCAGTGGTCCCGGGACAGGGAATAGCAATCAGCCCCAGCATTTT.